Below, one TCR beta chain is given with its context. These data are taken from a study of blood T cell repertoires in COVID-19. About the study: Researchers got acute and convalescent COVID-19 samples from the United States, Italy and Spain.

The CDR3 runs 15 residues. V was pared by 1 base and J by 4 bases, with 6 bases of the junction left unmatched. Looked up from germline, CDR1 is SGDLS and CDR2 is YYNGEE. In the authors' workflow: Reference gene primer amplification gave nucleated cell count estimates. Data came from immunoSEQ multiplex PCR; TCRdb stores just in-frame clones and leaves some out. V, J and clone size derive from that table, while D and trimming were established from the DNA sequence. The sample lists about 310,000 clones; 75% to 90% were seen once. The receptor was isolated from a woman in her thirties with COVID-19, enrolled during active disease. Source material: peripheral blood. V and J are TRBV9 and TRBJ2-5, with TRBD2 identical over 8 bases. CDR3 coding DNA: TGTGCCAGCAGCGTATCCAGCGGGAGTGGAGAGACCCAGTACTTC. The encoded protein is CASSVSSGSGETQYF.